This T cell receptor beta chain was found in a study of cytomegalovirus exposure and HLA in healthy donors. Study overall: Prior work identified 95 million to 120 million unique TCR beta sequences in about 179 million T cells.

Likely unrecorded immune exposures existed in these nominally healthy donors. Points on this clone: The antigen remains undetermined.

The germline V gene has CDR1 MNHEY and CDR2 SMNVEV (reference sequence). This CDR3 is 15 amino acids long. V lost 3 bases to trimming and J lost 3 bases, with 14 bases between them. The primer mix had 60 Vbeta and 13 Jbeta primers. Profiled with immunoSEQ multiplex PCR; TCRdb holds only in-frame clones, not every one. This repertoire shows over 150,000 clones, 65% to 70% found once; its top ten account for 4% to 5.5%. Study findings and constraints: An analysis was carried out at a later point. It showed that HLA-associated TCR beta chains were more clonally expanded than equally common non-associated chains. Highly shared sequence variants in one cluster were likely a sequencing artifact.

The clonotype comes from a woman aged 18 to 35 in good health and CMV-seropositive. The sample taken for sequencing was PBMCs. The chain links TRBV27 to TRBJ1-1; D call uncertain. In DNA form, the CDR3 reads TGTGCCAGCAGTTTTAAGGCCTCGCGGGACACTGAAGCTTTCTTT. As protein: CASSFKASRDTEAFF.